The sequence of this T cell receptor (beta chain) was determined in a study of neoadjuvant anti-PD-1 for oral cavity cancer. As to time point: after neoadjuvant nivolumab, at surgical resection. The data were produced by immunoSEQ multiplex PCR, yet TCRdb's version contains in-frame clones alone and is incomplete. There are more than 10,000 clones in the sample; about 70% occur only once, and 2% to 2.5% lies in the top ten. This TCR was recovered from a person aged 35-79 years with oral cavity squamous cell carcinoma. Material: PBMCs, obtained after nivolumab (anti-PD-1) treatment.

CDR3 in amino acids: CASSLGTITDTQYF. The CDR3 DNA is TGTGCCAGCAGCCTTGGGACTATCACAGATACGCAGTATTTT. The chain has TRBV5-5 and TRBJ2-3; TRBD2 agrees at 7 bases. The CDR3 is 14 amino acids. V lost 4 bases to trimming and J lost 2 bases; unmatched junction nucleotides: 4. Looked up from germline, CDR1 is SGHKS and CDR2 is YYEKEE (reference sequence).